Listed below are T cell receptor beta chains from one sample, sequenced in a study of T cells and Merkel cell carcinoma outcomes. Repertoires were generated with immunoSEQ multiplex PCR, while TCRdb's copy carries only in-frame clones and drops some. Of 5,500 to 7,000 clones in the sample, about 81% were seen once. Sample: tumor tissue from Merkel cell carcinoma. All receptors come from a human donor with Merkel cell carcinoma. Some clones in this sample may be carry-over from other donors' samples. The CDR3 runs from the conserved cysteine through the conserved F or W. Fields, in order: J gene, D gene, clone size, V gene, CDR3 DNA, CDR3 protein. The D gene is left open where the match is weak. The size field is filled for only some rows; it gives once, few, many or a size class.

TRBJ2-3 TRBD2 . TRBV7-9 TGTGCCAGCAGCCTCCGACTAGCGGACACAGATACGCAGTATTTT CASSLRLADTDTQYF
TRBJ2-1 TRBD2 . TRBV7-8 TGTGCCAGCACCCCCGAGCGGGGAGGGAGCAATGAGCAGTTCTTC CASTPERGGSNEQFF
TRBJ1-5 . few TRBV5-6 TGTGCCAGCAGCTTGTCGGACGGCGAAAGGGATCAGCCCCAGCATTTT CASSLSDGERDQPQHF
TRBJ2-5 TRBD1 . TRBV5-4 TGTGCCAGCAGCGTCTGGGACAGGGCGGCTGAGACCCAGTACTTC CASSVWDRAAETQYF
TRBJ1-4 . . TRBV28 TGTGCCAGCAGCGGGACTTCTGAAAAACTGTTTTTT CASSGTSEKLFF
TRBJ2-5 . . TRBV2 TGTGCCAGCTGTCTAGAGACATGGTCGGCCCAGTACTTC CASCLETWSAQYF
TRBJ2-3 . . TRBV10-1 TGCGCCAGCAGTGAGTCGACGAGGAGGGGACAGCTCACAGATACGCAGTATTTT CASSESTRRGQLTDTQYF
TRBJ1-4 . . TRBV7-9 TGTGCCAGCGAGGGCGGCAGTTATGAAAAACTGTTTTTT CASEGGSYEKLFF
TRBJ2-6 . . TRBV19 TGTGCCAGTTTTCCAGGGTTCGGCTCTGGGGCCAACGTCCTGACTTTC CASFPGFGSGANVLTF
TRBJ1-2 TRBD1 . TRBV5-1 TGCGCCAGCAGCCCGGACAGGGATTACGATGGCTACACCTTC CASSPDRDYDGYTF
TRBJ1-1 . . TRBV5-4 TGTGCCAGCAGCTTGGGGGACATATACACTGAAGCTTTCTTT CASSLGDIYTEAFF
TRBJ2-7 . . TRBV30 TGTGCCTGGGGACAAGGGTACTACGAGCAGTACTTC CAWGQGYYEQYF
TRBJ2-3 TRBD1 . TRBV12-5 TGTGCTAGTGGTTCGGGGACAGGGAGTACAGATACGCAGTATTTT CASGSGTGSTDTQYF
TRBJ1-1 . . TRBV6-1 TGTGCCAGCAGTGAACTCCCCGTGAACACTGAAGCTTTCTTT CASSELPVNTEAFF
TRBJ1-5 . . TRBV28 TGTGCCAGCAGTTTTCAAGGAAATAGCAATCAGCCCCAGCATTTT CASSFQGNSNQPQHF
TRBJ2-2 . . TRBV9 TGTGCCAGCAGCGAGGGGAACGGGGAGCTGTTTTTT CASSEGNGELFF
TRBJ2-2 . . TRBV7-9 TGTGCCAGCAGCTTGAGGGCAGGGGTTAACACCGGGGAGCTGTTTTTT CASSLRAGVNTGELFF
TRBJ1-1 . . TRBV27 TGTGCCAGCAGGTCAACAGGGAACACTGAAGCTTTCTTT CASRSTGNTEAFF
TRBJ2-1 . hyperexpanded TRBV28 TGTGCCAGCAGGAGGGGGAGCTCCTACAATGAGCAGTTCTTC CASRRGSSYNEQFF
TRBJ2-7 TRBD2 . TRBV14 TGTGCCAGCAGCCCCGCCCTCCTAGCGGGAGGGCCTTCCTACGAGCAGTACTTC CASSPALLAGGPSYEQYF
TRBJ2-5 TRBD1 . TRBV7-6 TGTGCCAGCAGCTTAGGACAGGGAGAGACCCAGTACTTC CASSLGQGETQYF
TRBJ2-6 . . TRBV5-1 TGCGCCAGCAGCACGGGCAGCTCTGGGGCCAACGTCCTGACTTTC CASSTGSSGANVLTF
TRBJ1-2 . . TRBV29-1 TGCAGCGTTCTCGGCACTGGCTATGGCTACACCTTC CSVLGTGYGYTF
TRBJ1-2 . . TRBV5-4 TGTGCCAGCAACGGGGCAGGGATGATCGAATACTATGGCTACACCTTC CASNGAGMIEYYGYTF
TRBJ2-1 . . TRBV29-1 TGCAGCGTACCAACCCCCTGGGGTGCTGAGCAGTTCTTC CSVPTPWGAEQFF
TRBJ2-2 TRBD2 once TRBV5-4 TGTGCCAGCATCCGAGAGGGACTAGCGGGTATCGGGGAGCTGTTTTTT CASIREGLAGIGELFF
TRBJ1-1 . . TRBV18 TGTGCCAGCTCTCCCACTGACCAGGGAGGCGGCACTGAAGCTTTCTTT CASSPTDQGGGTEAFF
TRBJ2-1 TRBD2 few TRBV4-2 TGTGCCAGCAGCCAAACCAGACTAGCGGGAGTGGATGAGCAGTTCTTC CASSQTRLAGVDEQFF
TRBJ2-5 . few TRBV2 TGTGCCAGCAGTGAAGAGGCCAGTTCCCAAGAGACCCAGTACTTC CASSEEASSQETQYF
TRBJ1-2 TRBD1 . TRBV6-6 TGTGCCAGCAGTTTCGTTGGGACAGGGGATGGCTACACCTTC CASSFVGTGDGYTF
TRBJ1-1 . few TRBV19 TGTGCCAGTAGTCCCCGGACAGAAAGGGGAGACACTGAAGCTTTCTTT CASSPRTERGDTEAFF
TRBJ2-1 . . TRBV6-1 TGTGCCACCGGCTATGGGCAGTTCTTC CATGYGQFF
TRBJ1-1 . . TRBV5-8 TGTGCCGAGCCTGGGTTTTCAGGGGCGATTAATGAAGCTTTCTTT CAEPGFSGAINEAFF
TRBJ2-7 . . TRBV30 TGTGCCTGGAGTTCCCCCTACGAGCAGTACTTC CAWSSPYEQYF
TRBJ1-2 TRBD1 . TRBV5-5 TGTGCCAGCAGCCGCTCCGGGACAGGAGGGTCTAACTATGGCTACACCTTC CASSRSGTGGSNYGYTF
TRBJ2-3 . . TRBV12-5 TGTGCTAGTGGAGACCCCCGGGACTCACAAGATACGCAGTATTTT CASGDPRDSQDTQYF
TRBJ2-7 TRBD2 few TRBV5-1 TGCGCCAGCAGCTTGTTCTCGGCTAGCGGGAGGGGGAGCTCCTACGAGCAGTACTTC CASSLFSASGRGSSYEQYF
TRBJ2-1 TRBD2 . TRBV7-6 TGTGCCAGCAGCCCTGGAACTAGCGGACACAATGAGCAGTTCTTC CASSPGTSGHNEQFF
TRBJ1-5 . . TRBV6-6 TGTACCAGCAGCTCGACGGTGGTTGGTCAGCCCCAGCATTTT CTSSSTVVGQPQHF
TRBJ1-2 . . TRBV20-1 TGCAGTGCTAGCGACGAAGGCTACACCTTC CSASDEGYTF
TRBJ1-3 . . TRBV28 TGTGCCAGCAGCTTAACGACATTCTTAGGTTACACCATATATTTT CASSLTTFLGYTIYF
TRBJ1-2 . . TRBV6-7 TGTGCCAGCAATACCTATGGCTACACCTTC CASNTYGYTF
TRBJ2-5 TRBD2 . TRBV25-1 TGTGCCAGCAGTGGCACTAGCGGGGCAATGTACCAAGAGACCCAGTACTTC CASSGTSGAMYQETQYF
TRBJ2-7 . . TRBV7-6 TGTGCCAGCAGCCCAGGACCCAACTACGAGCAGTACTTC CASSPGPNYEQYF
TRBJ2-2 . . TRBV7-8 TGTGCCAGCAGCTTACACTTGAACACCGGGGAGCTGTTTTTT CASSLHLNTGELFF
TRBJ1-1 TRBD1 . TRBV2 TGTGCCAGCGGAGGACAGGGGGGTATCGAAGCTTTCTTT CASGGQGGIEAFF
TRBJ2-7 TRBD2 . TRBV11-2 TGTGCCAGCAGTAGTACCCTCTCAAGCGGGAGCTACGAGCAGTACTTC CASSSTLSSGSYEQYF
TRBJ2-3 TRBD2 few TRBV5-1 TGCGCCAGCAGCTTGGCCGCTAGCGGGAGGGCCTCAGATACGCAGTATTTT CASSLAASGRASDTQYF
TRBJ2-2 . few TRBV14 TGTGCCAGCAGAGAGGGGCCCGGGGAGCTGTTTTTT CASREGPGELFF
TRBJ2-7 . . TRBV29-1 TGCAGCGTTGATACGGGGGTGGGGGAGCAGTACTTC CSVDTGVGEQYF
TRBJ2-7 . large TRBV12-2 TGTGCAAATCGCTTAGACACAGGTCCTTGCGAGCAGTACTTC CANRLDTGPCEQYF
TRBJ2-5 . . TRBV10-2 TGCGCCAGCAGATCGTCCGGCGGTGGGACCCAAGAGACCCAGTACTTC CASRSSGGGTQETQYF
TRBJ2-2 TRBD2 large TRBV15 TGTGCCACCAGCAGACTAGCGGGAGTGGGCGCCGGGGAGCTGTTTTTT CATSRLAGVGAGELFF
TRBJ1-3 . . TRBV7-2 TGTGCCAGCAGCTTAGGTGCCAACACCATATATTTT CASSLGANTIYF
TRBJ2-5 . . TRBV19 TGTGCCAGTAGTGGAGGACAGCGTCAAGAGACCCAGTACTTC CASSGGQRQETQYF